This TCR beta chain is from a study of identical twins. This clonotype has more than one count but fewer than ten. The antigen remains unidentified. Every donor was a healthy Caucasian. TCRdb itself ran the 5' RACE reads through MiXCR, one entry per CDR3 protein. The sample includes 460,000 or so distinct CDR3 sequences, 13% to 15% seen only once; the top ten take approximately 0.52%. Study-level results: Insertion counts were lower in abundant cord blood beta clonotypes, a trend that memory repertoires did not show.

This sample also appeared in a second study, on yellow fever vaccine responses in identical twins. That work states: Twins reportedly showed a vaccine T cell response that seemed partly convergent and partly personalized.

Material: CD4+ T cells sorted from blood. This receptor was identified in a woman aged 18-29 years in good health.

This CDR3 reads CASSYGQGVSSYNEQFF. In nucleotides, the CDR3 is TGTGCCAGCAGTTACGGACAGGGAGTGAGCTCCTACAATGAGCAGTTCTTC. This chain joins TRBV6-5 and TRBJ2-1, with 8 bases fitting TRBD1. The CDR3 runs 17 residues. J was trimmed by 0 bases and V by 2 bases; bases with no gene match: 6. Per germline, CDR1 MNHEY and CDR2 SVGAGI.